This T cell receptor (beta chain) was documented in a study of blood T cells in healthy people across ages. Overall study: Capture via template switching afforded approximately one barcoded beta molecule per two T cells. The study's findings and limits: Per million T cells, TCR beta diversity dropped roughly linearly as age increased.

The CDR3 covers 16 residues. Germline-derived CDR1 and CDR2 are SQVTM and ANQGSEA. The V end lost 0 bases, the J end lost 2 bases, and 16 bases lay between the germline ends. In its sample, this clonotype was seen many times. What it recognizes is unknown. A second PCR of roughly 7 to 11 cycles used a sample-barcoded 5' primer and a J-beta primer mix. A template-switch adaptor with 12 random nucleotides tagged each cDNA molecule. TCRdb re-called the 5' RACE reads with MiXCR, one entry per CDR3 protein. This table holds fewer than 900,000 distinct CDR3 sequences, 43% found once. No fewer than 5.5 micrograms of total RNA were isolated from every sample.

The sample comprised blood. This sequence originates from a woman aged 60-75 years in good health. The J gene is TRBJ1-1, the V gene TRBV29-1; D may be TRBD1 (6 bases). In DNA, the CDR3 is TGCAGCGTTGAAGACCCGCCCGGGACAATCAACACTGAAGCTTTCTTT. Residues: CSVEDPPGTINTEAFF. Variable domain in full (rest from reference TRBV29-1 and TRBJ1-1): SAVISQKPSRDICQRGTSLTIQCQVDSQVTMMFWYRQQPGQSLTLIATANQGSEATYESGFVIDKFPISRPNLTFSTLTVSNMSPEDSSIYLCSVEDPPGTINTEAFFGQGTRLTVV.